The 14 T cell receptor beta chains below all came from one sample that was sequenced in a study of early T cells in non-severe SARS-CoV-2 infection. From the 5' RACE reads, TCRdb called clonotypes with MiXCR, one entry per CDR3 protein. The data contain some 50,000 distinct CDR3 sequences, about 9.7% of them singletons. The source material was whole blood. The receptor source for this set is an adult who was a healthcare worker with PCR-confirmed SARS-CoV-2 infection or an uninfected control (not recorded which).

The genes are TRBV27 and TRBJ1-6, with D tentatively TRBD1 (6 bases). Per the germline V gene, CDR1 is MNHEY and CDR2 is SMNVEV (reference sequence). This CDR3 is 13 amino acids long. V lost 2 bases and J lost 10, with 9 bases in between. CDR3 in DNA: TGTGCCAGCAGTTTAAACAGGGCCTCACCCCTCCACTTT. This translates into CASSLNRASPLHF.

This clonotype was seen many times. The chain combines TRBV29-1 with TRBJ1-1; 8 bases align to TRBD1. The CDR3 is made up of 13 amino acids. V shed 6 bases, J shed 1 base, and the junction held 4 bases outside the gene matches. From germline, CDR1 is SQVTM and CDR2 ANQGSEA. CDR3 in amino acids: CSVVGQGNTEAFF. CDR3 in DNA: TGCAGCGTGGTAGGACAGGGGAACACTGAAGCTTTCTTT.

This clonotype was counted between two and nine times. The chain combines TRBV6-1 with TRBJ2-3; D is unclear. This CDR3 has 12 amino acids. Trimming took 7 bases from V and 5 from J, leaving 10 bases between them. Germline CDR1 and CDR2: MNHNS and SASEGT. The CDR3, as DNA: TGTGCCAGCACTCAGAATGTAGATACGCAGTATTTT. Protein: CASTQNVDTQYF.

This clonotype was observed many times. This chain joins TRBV19 and TRBJ2-2, with a tentative D call TRBD1 (6 bases). There are 15 residues in the CDR3. With 7 bases removed from V and 3 bases from J, the gap between germline ends came to 15 bases. Germline CDR1 LNHDA, CDR2 SQIVND (reference sequence). CDR3 nucleotide sequence: TGTGCCAGTACCATGGATGGACAGTACACCGGGGAGCTGTTTTTT. Translation: CASTMDGQYTGELFF. Based on the CDR3 plus reference TRBV19 and TRBJ2-2, the full variable domain is DGGITQSPKYLFRKEGQNVTLSCEQNLNHDAMYWYRQDPGQGLRLIYYSQIVNDFQKGDIAEGYSVSREKKESFPLTVTSAQKNPTAFYLCASTMDGQYTGELFFGEGSRLTVL.

This clonotype was found many times. CDR3 in amino acids: CAISGTGELFF. The CDR3 DNA is TGTGCCATCAGCGGCACCGGGGAGCTGTTTTTT. The V and J genes are TRBV10-3 and TRBJ2-2; no clear D gene. Germline assignment: CDR1 ENHRY and CDR2 SYGVKD. This CDR3 has 11 residues. V gave up 6 bases and J gave up 4 bases, with 3 bases separating them.

The rearrangement joins TRBV11-2 to TRBJ1-4; 10 positions agree with TRBD1. V shed 5 bases, J shed 6 bases, and the junction held 12 bases outside the gene matches. CDR1 and CDR2 from the germline V gene are SGHAT and FQNNGV. The CDR3 has 17 amino acids. CDR3: CASSHLTGGGIDEKLFF. In DNA form, the CDR3 reads TGTGCCAGCAGCCACTTGACAGGGGGCGGAATTGATGAAAAACTGTTTTTT.

The V and J genes are TRBV29-1 and TRBJ2-5; a weak D match, TRBD1 (7 bases). From germline, CDR1 is SQVTM and CDR2 ANQGSEA. The CDR3 is 12 residues long. Trimming took off 5 bases at V and 5 bases at J, with 12 bases between the two ends. Here the CDR3 DNA reads TGCAGCGTTAGGACAGGAGGGGAGACCCAGTACTTC. Translated: CSVRTGGETQYF.

This clonotype was counted ten times or more. This chain links TRBV9 with TRBJ2-2; weak D call: TRBD1 (6 bases). Between the trimmed V and J ends, which lost 3 bases and 6 bases, there was a span of 15 bases. In germline, CDR1 is SGDLS, CDR2 YYNGEE. There are 15 residues in the CDR3. CDR3 sequence reads: CASSASGTHPGELFF. CDR3 nucleotide sequence: TGTGCCAGCAGCGCGTCCGGGACACACCCCGGGGAGCTGTTTTTT.

This clonotype has a handful of counts. The chain has TRBV7-2 and TRBJ1-1, with 7 bases matching TRBD1. The J segment lost 6 bases and the V segment lost 5 bases, leaving 6 bases of the junction unmatched. Looked up from germline, CDR1 is SGHTA and CDR2 is FQGNSA. The CDR3 covers 13 residues. The chain's CDR3 is CASSAGGVSEAFF. The CDR3 bases are TGTGCCAGCAGCGCAGGGGGAGTTTCTGAAGCTTTCTTT.

At least ten counts were recorded for this clonotype. This chain connects TRBV7-9 to TRBJ2-7; tentatively, D is TRBD1 or TRBD2 (7 bases each). This CDR3 comprises 17 residues. Trimming took 0 bases from V and 2 from J, leaving 17 bases between them. Per germline, CDR1 SEHNR and CDR2 FQNEAQ (reference sequence). This CDR3 is CASSLAAGGDGTYEQYF. In DNA form, the CDR3 reads TGTGCCAGCAGCTTAGCCGCAGGGGGGGACGGCACCTACGAGCAGTACTTC.

This clonotype appeared many times. The CDR3 sequence: CASSQVWKAGSSGANVLTF. The CDR3 bases are TGTGCCAGCAGCCAAGTCTGGAAAGCGGGGAGCTCTGGGGCCAACGTCCTGACTTTC. The chain carries TRBV4-2 and TRBJ2-6; TRBD2 matches at 7 bases. Trimming took 1 base from V and 0 from J; bases not matched to a gene: 9. Germline loops: CDR1 LGHNA, CDR2 YNFKEQ. The CDR3 runs to 19 residues.

This clonotype was seen at least ten times. The chain carries TRBV20-1 and TRBJ1-2; no definite D call. Germline V CDR1 and CDR2: DFQATT, SNEGSKA (reference sequence). V lost 0 bases to trimming and J lost 8 bases, with 19 bases between them. The CDR3 is 15 residues long. CDR3 in DNA: TGCAGTGCTAGAGATGGTATACGGGGAGCGGAGGGCTACACCTTC. It specifies CSARDGIRGAEGYTF.

This clonotype appeared many times. The chain is built from TRBV7-3 and TRBJ2-2; D gene ambiguous. Germline lookup yields CDR1 SGHTA and CDR2 FQGTGA. This CDR3 spans 14 amino acids. V lost 6 bases and J lost 1, with 9 bases in between. This CDR3 is CASSPKLNTGELFF. The CDR3 DNA reads TGTGCCAGCAGTCCAAAATTGAACACCGGGGAGCTGTTTTTT. The full variable domain, with the rest looked up from reference TRBV7-3 and TRBJ2-2, is GAGVSQTPSNKVTEKGKYVELRCDPISGHTALYWYRQSLGQGPEFLIYFQGTGAADDSGLPNDRFFAVRPEGSVSTLKIQRTERGDSAVYLCASSPKLNTGELFFGEGSRLTVL.

CDR3 residues: CASSEASQFF. In DNA form, the CDR3 reads TGTGCCAGCAGTGAAGCGTCTCAGTTCTTC. V and J are TRBV6-1 and TRBJ2-1; D gene uncertain. Trimming took off 0 bases at V and 13 bases at J, with 4 bases between the two ends. Per the germline V gene, CDR1 is MNHNS and CDR2 is SASEGT. CDR3 length: 10 residues.